This T cell receptor (beta chain) stems from a study of response to subunit inactivated influenza vaccine. Study observations and caveats: T cells newly recruited by each seasonal influenza vaccination are few, the authors suggested.

Germline V gene sequence: CDR1 SGHVS, CDR2 FQNEAQ. V lost 1 base and J 1 base, leaving 11 bases between the germline ends. The CDR3 has 15 amino acids. TCRdb passed the RT-PCR reads through MiXCR, listing each CDR3 protein once. The top ten hold around 9.9% of the sample, which has about 780,000 distinct CDR3 sequences, roughly 18% seen once. In regard to this clonotype: Its antigen is not known.

The receptor's source is a man aged 50 or older who received an inactivated influenza vaccine. The J gene is TRBJ2-7, the V gene TRBV7-8; TRBD1 might be the D (5 bases). The sample consisted of PBMCs from blood, taken around 5 days after vaccination. This CDR3 reads CASSLVRVRSYEQYF. CDR3 nucleotide sequence: TGTGCCAGCAGCTTAGTCAGGGTGCGTTCCTACGAGCAGTACTTC.